A selection of T cell receptor beta chains follows, all from one sample in a study of cytomegalovirus exposure and HLA in healthy donors. The protocol was immunoSEQ multiplex PCR, while the TCRdb copy is restricted to in-frame clones and leaves out a portion. The sample includes around 88,000 clones, around 73% of them seen just once. The sequenced sample consisted of PBMCs. These receptors were obtained from a middle-aged woman in good health and CMV-seropositive. Each CDR3 is given with its conserved first and last residue. Each record gives: D gene, J gene, clone size, V gene, CDR3 protein. A D gene is named only where the DNA matches it firmly. A row's size may be missing; if present it is once, few, many or a size class.

-,TRBJ2-1,-,TRBV4-1,CASSQVSGSSYNEQFF
TRBD2,TRBJ2-5,-,TRBV4-1,CASSQDPGLAGVGETQYF
-,TRBJ1-5,-,TRBV5-1,CASSLEGLGQPQHF
-,TRBJ2-1,-,TRBV6-5,CASSARYGNEQFF
TRBD2,TRBJ2-7,few,TRBV2,CASSEWTSGTYEQYF
TRBD2,TRBJ2-3,-,TRBV5-6,CASSSPSGATDTQYF
-,TRBJ1-1,-,TRBV30,CAWSPPHRDPNTEAFF
TRBD2,TRBJ2-2,-,TRBV27,CASSRGTSGTGELFF
TRBD2,TRBJ2-7,-,TRBV5-1,CASSLGLAPYEQYF
TRBD2,TRBJ2-2,few,TRBV12-5,CASGLPGLAGGRWTGELFF
-,TRBJ2-5,-,TRBV5-1,CASSLAFGGKETQYF
TRBD1,TRBJ1-2,-,TRBV4-1,CASSHRTWTGANYGYTF
TRBD1,TRBJ2-2,few,TRBV6-1,CASSGFSGTVNTGELFF
-,TRBJ1-1,few,TRBV6-5,CASSPQGSTEAFF
-,TRBJ1-6,-,TRBV30,CAWSLQHRQVGNSPLHF
TRBD2,TRBJ2-5,once,TRBV7-9,CASSPGLADGETQYF
-,TRBJ1-3,-,TRBV28,CASSPPGTGNTIYF
-,TRBJ2-7,-,TRBV27,CASSLRGTTYEQYF
TRBD1,TRBJ2-1,once,TRBV5-8,CASSPGQGAPLNEQFF
TRBD2,TRBJ2-7,-,TRBV7-8,CASSLVQTSGRIPHF
-,TRBJ2-7,-,TRBV27,CASSDLGGGRYEQYF
-,TRBJ2-3,-,TRBV7-6,CASSFGTPTLEDTQYF
-,TRBJ2-5,-,TRBV10-3,CAISESPTVGLETQYF
TRBD1,TRBJ1-2,-,TRBV19,CASSVQGSGGGYTF
TRBD2,TRBJ2-2,-,TRBV11-3,CASSLGTSFTYTGELFF
TRBD2,TRBJ2-2,-,TRBV5-6,CASSSLLGLAGGPTGELFF
-,TRBJ2-7,-,TRBV18,CASSLGGVNEQYF
TRBD2,TRBJ2-1,-,TRBV6-4,CASSVGILAGVSNEQFF
-,TRBJ2-6,-,TRBV5-6,CASSYGVHSGANVLTF
TRBD2,TRBJ2-7,few,TRBV5-1,CASSLGGGSSYEQYF
-,TRBJ2-7,-,TRBV6-5,CAVRGYYEQYF
TRBD2,TRBJ2-7,-,TRBV10-1,CASSESSSGDLYEQYF
TRBD1,TRBJ2-7,few,TRBV19,CASRTGTGGYEQYF